What follows are 21 T cell receptor beta chains derived from one specimen sequenced in a study of response to subunit inactivated influenza vaccine. TCRdb reprocessed the RT-PCR reads via MiXCR and lists one record per CDR3 protein. The sample includes over 400,000 distinct CDR3 sequences, 10% to 15% of them seen just once. The sample consisted of PBMCs from blood, taken roughly 6 weeks after vaccination. The receptors here all came from a man in his fifties or sixties who received an inactivated influenza vaccine.

The chain uses TRBV12-3 or TRBV12-4 and TRBJ1-1; D is ambiguous. The V end lost 6 bases, the J end lost 6 bases, and 11 bases lay between the germline ends. CDR3 length: 12 amino acids. The CDR3: CASSRLGSEAFF. The CDR3, as DNA: TGTGCCAGCAGCCGCCTCGGTTCTGAAGCTTTCTTT.

This clonotype was found a few times. The V and J genes are TRBV7-9 and TRBJ2-3; D unresolved. Germline CDR1 and CDR2: SEHNR and FQNEAQ (reference sequence). Trimming removed 3 bases at V and 6 bases at J, with 13 bases between. The CDR3 consists of 14 residues. The CDR3 reads CASSFGRIWDTQYF. The CDR3 DNA is TGTGCCAGCAGCTTTGGCAGAATATGGGATACGCAGTATTTT. The full variable domain, rest sourced from reference TRBV7-9 and TRBJ2-3, is DTGVSQNPRHKITKRGQNVTFRCDPISEHNRLYWYRQTLGQGPEFLTYFQNEAQLEKSRLLSDRFSAERPKGSFSTLEIQRTEQGDSAMYLCASSFGRIWDTQYFGPGTRLTVL.

This clonotype showed up many times. The gene calls are TRBV12-3 or TRBV12-4 and TRBJ1-1, with TRBD1 as a possible D gene (6 bases). CDR3 length: 14 residues. The V end was cut by 5 bases, the J end by 1 base, with 11 bases between. The CDR3 DNA reads TGTGCCAGCAGTACCGGACAGACGAACACTGAAGCTTTCTTT. Amino acid sequence: CASSTGQTNTEAFF.

Comments on this clonotype: Given the absence of the conserved phenylalanine or tryptophan at the CDR3 end, a read error is likely. No DNA is shown, since the ends of the CDR3 on it are uncertain; the CDR3 is the one TCRdb lists. This chain joins TRBV7-9 and TRBJ2-7; the listed D gene, TRBD2, was not tested against the DNA. Germline CDR1 and CDR2: SEHNR and FQNEAQ (reference sequence). The CDR3 length is 13 residues, termini included. CDR3: CASSFEGDPLTFR.

This clonotype was seen only a few times. The chain combines TRBV20-1 with TRBJ2-1; 13 bases match TRBD2. Trimming took 2 bases from V and 4 from J; bases not matched to a gene: 23. The CDR3 is 22 residues long. Looked up from germline, CDR1 is DFQATT and CDR2 is SNEGSKA (reference sequence). The DNA for the CDR3 is TGCAGTGCTAGACCCCAAGAGAGAGGCCCGGGACTAGCGGGATTGCATTACAATGAGCAGTTCTTC. Translated: CSARPQERGPGLAGLHYNEQFF.

The DNA of the CDR3 is TGTGCCAGCAGCTTAGATAGACTAGCGGGGGCCGAGCAGTACTTC. Encoded protein: CASSLDRLAGAEQYF. The rearrangement links TRBV11-2 to TRBJ2-7, with TRBD2 identical over 12 bases. The CDR3 runs to 15 residues. V was clipped by 0 bases and J by 6 bases; unmatched bases: 3. Germline V gives CDR1 SGHAT, CDR2 FQNNGV.

In its sample, this clonotype was seen many times. V and J are TRBV4-3 and TRBJ2-6; D possibly corresponds to TRBD1 (5 bases). V was clipped by 0 bases and J by 0 bases, with 15 bases between them. In germline, CDR1 is LGHNA, CDR2 YSLEER. The CDR3 runs 19 residues. This chain's CDR3 is CASSQEIPGWGSGANVLTF. DNA of the CDR3: TGCGCCAGCAGCCAAGAAATCCCAGGGTGGGGCTCTGGGGCCAACGTCCTGACTTTC.

The CDR3 nucleotides are TGCGCCAGCAGCCTAACCACACGCACTGAAGCTTTCTTT. It translates to CASSLTTRTEAFF. The rearrangement links TRBV4-3 to TRBJ1-1; unclear D gene. V gave up 4 bases and J gave up 4 bases, with 10 bases separating them. Per the germline V gene, CDR1 is LGHNA and CDR2 is YSLEER. This CDR3 contains 13 residues.

This clonotype appeared a few times. The chain uses TRBV25-1 and TRBJ2-7; D call uncertain. The germline V gene has CDR1 MGHDK and CDR2 SYGVNS. This CDR3 has 13 residues. Trimming removed 1 base at V and 3 bases at J, with 7 bases between. CDR3 sequence: CASSEWKGYEQYF. DNA for the CDR3: TGTGCCAGCAGTGAATGGAAGGGCTACGAGCAGTACTTC.

This clonotype was recorded many times. V and J are TRBV12-3 or TRBV12-4 and TRBJ2-1; a weak D match, TRBD1 (5 bases). Trimming removed 10 bases from V and 7 bases from J, with 14 bases in between. CDR3 length: 12 amino acids. CDR3 DNA sequence: TGTGCCACTGGTCTCAGGGCGAATGAGCAGTTCTTC. This gives the protein CATGLRANEQFF.

This clonotype has a count of ten or more. This chain uses TRBV7-2 with TRBJ2-5; D is undetermined. The V end was cut by 1 base, the J end by 2 bases, with 8 bases between. This CDR3 is built from 14 residues. From germline, CDR1 is SGHTA and CDR2 FQGNSA. CDR3 in amino acids: CASSLVTLQETQYF. CDR3 nucleotide sequence: TGTGCCAGCAGCTTAGTCACTCTGCAAGAGACCCAGTACTTC.

This clonotype has just a few counts. The chain is built from TRBV18 and TRBJ2-1; 10 positions agree with TRBD2. Germline trimming cut 0 bases from V and 7 bases from J; bases unmatched to any gene: 3. The CDR3 totals 15 residues. Germline loops: CDR1 KGHSH, CDR2 LQKENI. The CDR3 sequence is CASSPPGLAINEQFF. In DNA, the CDR3 is TGTGCCAGCTCACCACCGGGACTAGCGATAAATGAGCAGTTCTTC.

V gene TRBV4-3 combines with J gene TRBJ2-5; tentative D call: TRBD1 (5 bases). CDR1 and CDR2 from the germline V gene are LGHNA and YSLEER. V shed 0 bases and J shed 5 bases, with 19 bases lying between them. The CDR3 totals 17 residues. The CDR3 nucleotides read TGCGCCAGCAGCCAAGATCTAAGGGGCTGGGGTGGGGAGACCCAGTACTTC. As protein: CASSQDLRGWGGETQYF.

This clonotype was seen only a few times. V gene TRBV6-1 combines with J gene TRBJ2-1, with 10 nucleotides matching TRBD1. Germline trimming cut 4 bases from V and 7 bases from J; bases unmatched to any gene: 4. The CDR3 has 14 amino acids. CDR1 MNHNS and CDR2 SASEGT come from the germline V gene. CDR3 sequence (DNA): TGTGCCAGCAGTGTTGACAGGGGGCGAAATGAGCAGTTCTTC. Its translation is CASSVDRGRNEQFF.

This clonotype was picked up a small number of times. V is TRBV20-1 and J is TRBJ2-3; TRBD2 aligns across 11 bases. The ends lost 5 bases at V and 4 bases at J; junction bases unmatched: 5. The CDR3 is 14 residues long. The V gene's germline CDR1 is DFQATT and CDR2 SNEGSKA (reference sequence). CDR3 coding DNA: TGCAGTGCTCCTCTAGCGGGGGGTTCAGATACGCAGTATTTT. It is translated as CSAPLAGGSDTQYF.

This clonotype was seen a few times. This sequence joins TRBV11-2 and TRBJ2-1; perhaps D is TRBD1 or TRBD2 (7 bases each). V lost 5 bases and J lost 7, with 21 bases in between. The CDR3 loop spans 16 amino acids. In germline, CDR1 is SGHAT, CDR2 FQNNGV. CDR3 in amino acids: CASSLSRGGGRNEQFF. In DNA, the CDR3 is TGTGCCAGCAGCCTCAGTAGGGGAGGGGGCAGGAATGAGCAGTTCTTC.

This clonotype was found many times. This rearrangement joins TRBV5-1 to TRBJ2-7; tentatively, D is TRBD2 (6 bases). This CDR3 contains 18 residues. Germline assignment: CDR1 SGHRS and CDR2 YFSETQ. Trimming cost V 0 bases and J 0 bases, with 19 bases left between them. The CDR3 DNA is TGCGCCAGCAGCTTGGGTCCCGCGGCGGGAACTAGCTCCTACGAGCAGTACTTC. Its translation is CASSLGPAAGTSSYEQYF.

The rearrangement links TRBV9 to TRBJ2-1, with D tentatively TRBD1 (5 bases). CDR1 is SGDLS and CDR2 is YYNGEE in the germline V gene. The germline V and J ends were trimmed by 0 bases and 6 bases, with 13 bases remaining between them. The CDR3 totals 15 residues. The CDR3 DNA is TGTGCCAGCAGCGTAGTACAGGCAGGGCTCAATGAGCAGTTCTTC. It yields the protein CASSVVQAGLNEQFF.

This clonotype appeared a few times. This chain uses TRBV12-3 or TRBV12-4 with TRBJ2-1; 10 bases map to TRBD2. This CDR3 spans 15 amino acids. J was trimmed by 9 bases and V by 1 base; bases with no gene match: 6. CDR3 sequence (DNA): TGTGCCAGCAGTTTAGGGGTAGCGGGAGGACTTGAGCAGTTCTTC. Translated: CASSLGVAGGLEQFF.

The table lists this clonotype with a few counts. Here the CDR3 DNA reads TGTGCCAGCAGTCGCCGACTAGCGGGAGTAGATACGCAGTATTTT. Amino acids: CASSRRLAGVDTQYF. The gene calls are TRBV6-1 and TRBJ2-3, with 12 bases identical to TRBD2. Germline CDR1 and CDR2: MNHNS and SASEGT. The CDR3 runs to 15 residues. The junction had 5 bases not matched to a gene; V was cut back by 5 bases and J by 5 bases.

V gene TRBV4-2 combines with J gene TRBJ1-1; tentatively, D is TRBD1 (5 bases). CDR3 size: 14 residues. V was cut by 1 base and J by 1 base, with 7 bases left in between. Germline values: CDR1 LGHNA, CDR2 YNFKEQ. In DNA, the CDR3 is TGTGCCAGCAGCCAAGCTGACAGGAACACTGAAGCTTTCTTT. Translating it yields CASSQADRNTEAFF.